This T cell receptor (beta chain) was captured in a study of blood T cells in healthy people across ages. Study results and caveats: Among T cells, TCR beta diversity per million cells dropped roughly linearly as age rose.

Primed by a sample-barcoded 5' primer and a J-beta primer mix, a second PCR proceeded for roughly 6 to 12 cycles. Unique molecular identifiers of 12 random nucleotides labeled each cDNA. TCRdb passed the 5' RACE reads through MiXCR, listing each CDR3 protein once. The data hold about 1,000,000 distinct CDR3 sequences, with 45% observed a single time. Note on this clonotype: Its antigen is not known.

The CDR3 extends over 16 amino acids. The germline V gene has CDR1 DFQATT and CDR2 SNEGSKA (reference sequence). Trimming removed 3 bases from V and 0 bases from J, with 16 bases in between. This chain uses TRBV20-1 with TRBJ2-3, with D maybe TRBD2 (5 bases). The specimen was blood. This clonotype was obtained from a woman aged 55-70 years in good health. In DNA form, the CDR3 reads TGCAGTGCTAGTGTTCTTGGTGGCGGGAGCACAGATACGCAGTATTTT. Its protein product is CSASVLGGGSTDTQYF.